This entry describes one T cell receptor beta chain. CDR1 is LGHNA, CDR2 YNFKEQ, per germline. V gave up 4 bases and J gave up 7 bases; unmatched junction bases: 6. The CDR3 sequence is 14 residues long. The data were produced by immunoSEQ multiplex PCR, yet TCRdb's version contains in-frame clones alone and is incomplete. The repertoire holds approximately 58,000 clones, roughly 89% seen once, with approximately 1.5% in the top ten. The data stem from a study of T cell changes during pregnancy in multiple sclerosis. V is TRBV4-2 and J is TRBJ2-7; 11 bases are a match to TRBD1. The sequenced sample was peripheral blood, obtained in the second trimester of pregnancy. This receptor was identified in a female donor with multiple sclerosis, enrolled in a pregnancy study. The CDR3 coding sequence is TGTGCCAGCAGCCTCGGGACAGGGGGATTAGAGCAGTACTTC. It is translated as CASSLGTGGLEQYF.